The 30 T cell receptor beta chains reported below all come from one sample, sequenced in a study of blood T cell repertoires in COVID-19. Assay: immunoSEQ multiplex PCR; the TCRdb copy retains only in-frame clones and omits some. This table has 95,000 to 110,000 clones, about 90% appearing once. Sequenced material: peripheral blood. The receptors stem from a woman aged 60 to 75 with acute or convalescent COVID-19.

The V and J genes are TRBV2 and TRBJ2-7; 8 bases agree with TRBD1. Trimming took 4 bases from V and 2 from J; bases not matched to a gene: 13. CDR3 size: 17 residues. Germline V lookup: CDR1 SNHLY, CDR2 FYNNEI. In DNA, the CDR3 is TGTGCCAGCAGTGGGGACAGGTCCCTCCCAAGGGCCTACGAGCAGTACTTC. Encoded protein: CASSGDRSLPRAYEQYF.

This rearrangement joins TRBV7-9 to TRBJ1-1; D perhaps matches TRBD1 (6 bases). Germline values: CDR1 SEHNR, CDR2 FQNEAQ (reference sequence). The CDR3 totals 16 residues. With 6 bases removed from V and 5 bases from J, the gap between germline ends came to 22 bases. CDR3 region: CASSPSYTGLRTEAFF. The CDR3 DNA reads TGTGCCAGCAGTCCATCGTATACAGGGCTGAGGACTGAAGCTTTCTTT. The variable domain in full, with the rest retrieved from reference TRBV7-9 and TRBJ1-1, is DTGVSQNPRHKITKRGQNVTFRCDPISEHNRLYWYRQTLGQGPEFLTYFQNEAQLEKSRLLSDRFSAERPKGSFSTLEIQRTEQGDSAMYLCASSPSYTGLRTEAFFGQGTRLTVV.

The V gene is TRBV3-1 (or the pseudogene TRBV3-2), the J gene TRBJ2-5; 11 bases map to TRBD2. With 1 base clipped from V and 5 bases from J, the junction kept 6 bases outside the gene matches. The CDR3 totals 16 residues. Germline lookup yields CDR1 LGHDT and CDR2 YNNKEL (reference sequence). DNA for the CDR3: TGTGCCAGCAGCCAAGTAAAACTAGCGGGAGTCGAGACCCAGTACTTC. Its translation is CASSQVKLAGVETQYF.

The J gene is TRBJ1-2, the V gene TRBV6-6, with a tentative D call TRBD1 (5 bases). The length of the CDR3 is 15 residues. V was clipped by 6 bases and J by 4 bases, with 18 bases between them. Germline V gene lookup returns CDR1 MNHNY and CDR2 SVGAGI (reference sequence). This CDR3 is CASSSQGGAGYGYTF. Here the CDR3 DNA reads TGTGCCAGCAGCTCTCAGGGAGGAGCGGGCTATGGCTACACCTTC.

The chain uses TRBV9 and TRBJ2-7; 12 nucleotides line up with TRBD2. Per germline, CDR1 SGDLS and CDR2 YYNGEE. The CDR3 sequence is 15 residues long. V was clipped by 3 bases and J by 5 bases; unmatched bases: 6. In DNA form, the CDR3 reads TGTGCCAGCAGCGGGACTAGCGGGAAGTTGGACGAGCAGTACTTC. As protein: CASSGTSGKLDEQYF.

This sequence joins TRBV5-1 and TRBJ1-1; 8 bases are a match to TRBD1. The germline CDR1 and CDR2 sequences are SGHRS and YFSETQ. Germline trimming cut 3 bases from V and 4 bases from J; bases unmatched to any gene: 5. The CDR3 extends over 14 amino acids. The CDR3 sequence: CASSWGQARTEAFF. Written as DNA, the CDR3 is TGCGCCAGCAGCTGGGGACAGGCGCGCACTGAAGCTTTCTTT.

The chain uses TRBV19 and TRBJ2-7; maybe TRBD2 (5 bases). V was clipped by 3 bases and J by 0 bases, with 6 bases between them. The CDR3 extends over 13 amino acids. Germline assignment: CDR1 LNHDA and CDR2 SQIVND (reference sequence). The CDR3 protein is CASSIGSSYEQYF. CDR3 bases: TGTGCCAGTAGTATTGGGAGCTCCTACGAGCAGTACTTC.

The chain carries TRBV2 and TRBJ2-1; the match to TRBD2 covers 8 bases. The V gene end was trimmed by 3 bases and the J gene end by 12 bases; junction bases not matched to a gene: 7. CDR3 length equals 13 residues. The germline gives CDR1 SNHLY, CDR2 FYNNEI. This CDR3 reads CASSEGLGVVQFF. As DNA, the CDR3 is TGTGCCAGCAGTGAGGGACTAGGAGTTGTGCAGTTCTTC.

The rearrangement uses TRBV18 and TRBJ1-2; tentative D call: TRBD1 (5 bases). CDR1 is KGHSH and CDR2 is LQKENI in the germline V gene. V lost 3 bases and J lost 2, with 10 bases in between. The CDR3 spans 14 residues. CDR3 amino acids: CASSPNPGNYGYTF. The CDR3 nucleotides read TGTGCCAGCTCACCGAACCCAGGGAACTATGGCTACACCTTC.

The genes are TRBV2 and TRBJ2-7; a possible D gene is TRBD1 (6 bases). Trimming took 4 bases from V and 2 from J, leaving 18 bases between them. This CDR3 is 16 amino acids long. Germline-derived CDR1 and CDR2 are SNHLY and FYNNEI. This CDR3 is CASSGATGTQTYEQYV. Here the CDR3 DNA reads TGTGCCAGCAGTGGAGCAACCGGGACACAGACCTACGAGCAGTACGTC.

V gene TRBV28 combines with J gene TRBJ1-2; TRBD1 aligns across 9 bases. Per the germline V gene, CDR1 is MDHEN and CDR2 is SYDVKM. There are 15 residues in the CDR3. V shed 6 bases, J shed 4 bases, and the junction held 9 bases outside the gene matches. CDR3 region: CASREQGASVYGYTF. CDR3 coding DNA: TGTGCCAGCAGGGAACAGGGGGCGTCTGTCTATGGCTACACCTTC.

CDR3 residues: CACTNRRAFF. CDR3 coding DNA: TGTGCCTGTACGAATCGGCGGGCTTTCTTT. J is TRBJ1-1 and V is TRBV30, with D hard to call. The CDR3 runs to 10 residues. V was clipped by 6 bases and J by 11 bases, with 13 bases between them. Per germline, CDR1 GTSNPN and CDR2 SVGIG (reference sequence).

The V call is TRBV28, the J call TRBJ1-6, with D perhaps matching TRBD1 (6 bases). CDR1 MDHEN and CDR2 SYDVKM come from the germline V gene. This CDR3 comprises 15 residues. The V end lost 7 bases, the J end lost 0 bases, and 10 bases lay between the germline ends. Written as DNA, the CDR3 is TGTGCCAGCAAAGTGGACAGCTCCTATAATTCACCCCTCCACTTT. Protein sequence: CASKVDSSYNSPLHF.

DNA for the CDR3: TGTGCCAGCAGCCTCGGGACACCTATTAGCACAGATACGCAGTATTTT. The encoded protein is CASSLGTPISTDTQYF. The chain is built from TRBV9 and TRBJ2-3; possible D gene TRBD1, 6 bases. CDR3 size: 16 residues. V lost 4 bases and J lost 0, with 15 bases in between. CDR1 and CDR2 (germline): SGDLS, YYNGEE.

V is TRBV25-1 and J is TRBJ2-5; 15 bases line up with TRBD2. The germline gives CDR1 MGHDK, CDR2 SYGVNS. Trimming removed 4 bases from V and 4 bases from J; junction bases left unmatched: 10. This CDR3 spans 18 amino acids. The CDR3 loop is CASSAPYAGLAGGETQYF. CDR3 coding DNA: TGTGCCAGCAGTGCGCCCTACGCGGGACTAGCGGGAGGAGAGACCCAGTACTTC.

This rearrangement joins TRBV3-1 (or the pseudogene TRBV3-2) to TRBJ2-1; 8 bases match TRBD1. This CDR3 spans 14 amino acids. With V trimmed by 6 bases and J by 3 bases, 4 bases remained unmatched. Germline CDR1 reads LGHDT; CDR2 reads YNNKEL (reference sequence). CDR3 sequence: CASRLTGGYNEQFF. The CDR3 DNA is TGTGCCAGCAGGTTAACAGGGGGCTACAATGAGCAGTTCTTC.

A single count supports this clone. The CDR3: CASSFLLTGGGGGYTF. The CDR3 DNA sequence: TGTGCCAGCAGTTTCCTACTTACAGGGGGCGGAGGTGGCTACACCTTC. V is TRBV28 and J is TRBJ1-2; 9 bases match TRBD1. Germline CDR1 reads MDHEN; CDR2 reads SYDVKM. Trimming removed 3 bases from V and 7 bases from J; junction bases left unmatched: 12. The CDR3 has 16 residues.

V is TRBV23-1 and J is TRBJ2-7, with D perhaps matching TRBD2 (5 bases). TRBV23-1 is treated as an ORF (open reading frame) with a function not yet certain. Trimming cost V 6 bases and J 1 base, with 25 bases left between them. This CDR3 is 18 amino acids long. The CDR3 region has the DNA TGCGCCAGCAGCCGAGGGTGTGTGCCGGCGACATTTTCCTACGAGCAGTACTTC. Residues: CASSRGCVPATFSYEQYF.

The chain uses TRBV10-3 and TRBJ1-2; 9 bases are a match to TRBD1. Germline lookup yields CDR1 ENHRY and CDR2 SYGVKD. Germline trimming cut 0 bases from V and 4 bases from J; bases unmatched to any gene: 3. The CDR3 is 15 amino acids. CDR3 DNA: TGTGCCATCAGTGAGTCGGGGACAGGGAGCTATGGCTACACCTTC. Residues: CAISESGTGSYGYTF.

The chain recombines TRBV2 with TRBJ2-2, with TRBD2 as a possible D gene (5 bases). Germline CDR1 SNHLY, CDR2 FYNNEI. Trimming removed 8 bases at V and 6 bases at J, with 10 bases between. This CDR3 is built from 12 residues. CDR3 region: CASLALPGELFF. CDR3 in DNA: TGTGCCAGCCTAGCTCTTCCCGGGGAGCTGTTTTTT. Together with reference TRBV2 and TRBJ2-2, the CDR3 gives the full variable domain: EPEVTQTPSHQVTQMGQEVILRCVPISNHLYFYWYRQILGQKVEFLVSFYNNEISEKSEIFDDQFSVERPDGSNFTLKIRSTKLEDSAMYFCASLALPGELFFGEGSRLTVL.

The chain carries TRBV7-9 and TRBJ1-4; D gene ambiguous. The CDR3 has 11 residues. Trimming left V 1 base short and J 8 bases short, with 2 bases between. CDR1 SEHNR and CDR2 FQNEAQ come from the germline V gene (reference sequence). CDR3 DNA sequence: TGTGCCAGCAGCTTAGTAGAAAAACTGTTTTTT. Its protein is CASSLVEKLFF.

This chain connects TRBV7-8 to TRBJ2-1; 9 bases line up with TRBD2. V lost 5 bases to trimming and J lost 5 bases; unmatched junction nucleotides: 10. This CDR3 has 16 residues. Germline CDR1 SGHVS, CDR2 FQNEAQ. CDR3 sequence: CASSTSAGGPNNEQFF. In DNA form, the CDR3 reads TGTGCCAGCAGCACCTCGGCGGGAGGGCCCAACAATGAGCAGTTCTTC.

The chain has TRBV29-1 and TRBJ2-1; tentative D call: TRBD2 (5 bases). This CDR3 spans 13 amino acids. V was cut by 6 bases and J by 0 bases, with 9 bases left in between. Germline V gene data show CDR1 as SQVTM and CDR2 as ANQGSEA. CDR3 sequence (DNA): TGCAGCGTCAAGCGGAGCTCCTACAATGAGCAGTTCTTC. Encoded protein: CSVKRSSYNEQFF.

This chain uses TRBV2 with TRBJ1-5; D is ambiguous. Germline values: CDR1 SNHLY, CDR2 FYNNEI. V shed 8 bases and J shed 0 bases, with 14 bases lying between them. This CDR3 region has 15 residues. CDR3 sequence: CASSRTVDSNQPQHF. CDR3 DNA sequence: TGTGCCAGCTCCCGGACTGTCGATAGCAATCAGCCCCAGCATTTT. Supplemented by reference TRBV2 and TRBJ1-5, the full variable domain reads EPEVTQTPSHQVTQMGQEVILRCVPISNHLYFYWYRQILGQKVEFLVSFYNNEISEKSEIFDDQFSVERPDGSNFTLKIRSTKLEDSAMYFCASSRTVDSNQPQHFGDGTRLSIL.

The chain links TRBV5-1 to TRBJ2-2, with 10 bases lining up with TRBD2. The CDR3 spans 15 residues. Trimming took 6 bases from V and 1 from J; bases not matched to a gene: 3. Per the germline V gene, CDR1 is SGHRS and CDR2 is YFSETQ. Written as DNA, the CDR3 is TGCGCCAGCACGCTAGCGGGGGTGAACACCGGGGAGCTGTTTTTT. Amino acid sequence: CASTLAGVNTGELFF.

The J gene is TRBJ1-1, the V gene TRBV6-5; D ambiguous. Germline lookup yields CDR1 MNHEY and CDR2 SVGAGI. The CDR3 runs to 12 residues. Trimming took off 6 bases at V and 6 bases at J, with 11 bases between the two ends. The CDR3 is CASSHRESEAFF. The CDR3 DNA reads as TGTGCCAGCAGCCATCGGGAATCTGAAGCTTTCTTT.

V and J are TRBV6-6 and TRBJ2-1; TRBD1 might be the D (6 bases). V gave up 0 bases and J gave up 7 bases, with 7 bases separating them. From germline, CDR1 is MNHNY and CDR2 SVGAGI (reference sequence). The CDR3 has 13 amino acids. This CDR3 reads CASSYSTGNEQFF. As DNA, the CDR3 is TGTGCCAGCAGTTACTCGACAGGAAATGAGCAGTTCTTC.

The rearrangement links TRBV7-8 to TRBJ1-6, with D hard to call. Germline CDR1 SGHVS, CDR2 FQNEAQ. V was cut by 5 bases and J by 8 bases, with 7 bases left in between. The CDR3 extends over 12 amino acids. DNA of the CDR3: TGTGCCAGCAGCCGATACTATTCACCCCTCCACTTT. Encoded protein: CASSRYYSPLHF.

The genes are TRBV19 and TRBJ2-1; 16 bases agree with TRBD2. This CDR3 contains 18 residues. J was trimmed by 5 bases and V by 4 bases; bases with no gene match: 8. Germline lookup yields CDR1 LNHDA and CDR2 SQIVND (reference sequence). The DNA of the CDR3 is TGTGCCAGTAGTAGGGACCCGGGACTAGCGGGGGGGGACAATGAGCAGTTCTTC. Its protein is CASSRDPGLAGGDNEQFF.

V is TRBV24-1 and J is TRBJ2-1, with TRBD2 matching 11 bases. V trimming: 4 bases; J trimming: 7 bases; junction bases outside the gene matches: 23. CDR3 size: 21 residues. Germline V gives CDR1 KGHDR, CDR2 SFDVKD. Here the CDR3 reads CATSEGQLRSGRALSDNEQFF. The CDR3 region has the DNA TGTGCCACCAGTGAAGGACAACTACGTAGCGGGAGGGCCCTTTCTGATAATGAGCAGTTCTTC.